The sequence of this TCR beta chain was determined in a study of early T cells in non-severe SARS-CoV-2 infection. Turning to the study itself: Unpaired chains resulted from sequencing bulk RNA of unsorted whole blood.

Germline V lookup: CDR1 LGHNA, CDR2 YSLEER. This CDR3 has 16 residues. V shed 0 bases and J shed 4 bases, with 13 bases lying between them. Separate cDNA molecules each had unique molecular identifiers attached to them. MiXCR, applied by TCRdb to the 5' RACE reads, yields one record per CDR3 protein. The data contain around 40,000 distinct CDR3 sequences, under 14% of them singletons. The rearrangement links TRBV4-3 to TRBJ2-4; no firm D call. The sequence came from an adult who was a healthcare worker with PCR-confirmed SARS-CoV-2 infection or an uninfected control (not recorded which). The sample taken for sequencing was whole blood. The chain's CDR3 is CASSQEWQLRKNIQYF. The CDR3, as DNA: TGCGCCAGCAGCCAAGAATGGCAGTTGCGTAAAAACATTCAGTACTTC.